The 8 T cell receptor beta chains below all came from one sample that was sequenced in a study of blood T cell repertoires in COVID-19. The table came from immunoSEQ multiplex PCR; TCRdb's copy has only in-frame clones and leaves some out. Among fewer than 350,000 clones listed, roughly 90% were seen once. Source material: peripheral blood. The receptors shown here come from a man aged 25-40 years with COVID-19, enrolled during active disease.

This chain connects TRBV7-8 to TRBJ2-5, with 7 bases that match TRBD1. CDR1 is SGHVS and CDR2 is FQNEAQ in the germline V gene. V dropped 4 bases and J dropped 5; count of bases not matched to a gene: 10. This CDR3 is 15 amino acids long. The chain's CDR3 is CASSSFQGVTETQYF. CDR3 bases: TGTGCCAGCAGCTCCTTCCAGGGGGTGACGGAGACCCAGTACTTC. The whole variable domain, remainder taken from reference TRBV7-8 and TRBJ2-5, is GAGVSQSPRYKVAKRGQDVALRCDPISGHVSLFWYQQALGQGPEFLTYFQNEAQLDKSGLPSDRFFAERPEGSVSTLKIQRTQQEDSAVYLCASSSFQGVTETQYFGPGTRLLVL.

The chain combines TRBV3-1 (or the pseudogene TRBV3-2) with TRBJ2-3; D unresolved. Trimming removed 5 bases from V and 1 base from J, with 13 bases in between. The CDR3 runs to 15 residues. CDR1 is LGHDT and CDR2 is YNNKEL in the germline V gene (reference sequence). The CDR3 reads CASSTSRSGTDTQYF. For the CDR3, the DNA is TGTGCCAGCAGCACCTCGCGGAGTGGCACAGATACGCAGTATTTT.

The rearrangement uses TRBV7-2 and TRBJ1-4, with TRBD1 matching over 9 bases. The V gene end was trimmed by 7 bases and the J gene end by 0 bases; junction bases not matched to a gene: 6. The CDR3 is made up of 16 amino acids. Per the germline V gene, CDR1 is SGHTA and CDR2 is FQGNSA. The CDR3 sequence is CASTGTGPPTNEKLFF. The CDR3 DNA sequence: TGTGCCAGCACCGGGACAGGGCCTCCAACTAATGAAAAACTGTTTTTT.

With respect to this clone: The sample carries other DNA sequences with the same CDR3. The CDR3 loop is CASSLGGSSYNEQFF. The CDR3 nucleotides are TGCGCCAGCAGCTTGGGTGGGAGCTCCTACAATGAGCAGTTCTTC. J is TRBJ2-1 and V is TRBV5-1; the D gene is possibly TRBD2 (5 bases). Germline V gene lookup returns CDR1 SGHRS and CDR2 YFSETQ. V shed 0 bases and J shed 0 bases, with 7 bases lying between them. CDR3 size: 15 residues.

The chain links TRBV21-1 to TRBJ2-7; the listed D gene, TRBD1, was not tested against the DNA. TRBV21-1 is deemed a pseudogene. The CDR3 is 15 amino acids. The CDR3 is CASSRDRGNSYEQYF. The CDR3 DNA is TGTGCCAGCAGCAGGGACAGGGGGAATTCCTACGAGCAGTACTTC.

The chain has TRBV28 and TRBJ1-2; D call uncertain. Looked up from germline, CDR1 is MDHEN and CDR2 is SYDVKM. There are 14 residues in the CDR3. V dropped 6 bases and J dropped 7 bases, with 18 bases sitting between them. The CDR3 sequence: CASRPGSESSGYTF. The CDR3 bases are TGTGCCAGCAGACCCGGGTCCGAGAGTTCTGGCTACACCTTC.

This clone has just one count. The rearrangement joins TRBV5-5 to TRBJ2-1, with D perhaps TRBD2 (7 bases). V was shortened by 4 bases and J by 0 bases, with 14 bases between the two germline ends. Germline V gene sequence: CDR1 SGHKS, CDR2 YYEKEE (reference sequence). This CDR3 is 16 amino acids long. CDR3: CASSPKGGSSYNEQFF. The DNA of the CDR3 is TGTGCCAGCAGCCCGAAGGGGGGGAGCTCCTACAATGAGCAGTTCTTC.

This rearrangement joins TRBV7-3 to TRBJ2-7; weak D call: TRBD2 (5 bases). Per the germline V gene, CDR1 is SGHTA and CDR2 is FQGTGA. Trimming removed 2 bases from V and 7 bases from J, with 18 bases in between. The CDR3 is made up of 15 amino acids. CDR3 in amino acids: CASSLAGHSEFEQYF. The CDR3 bases are TGTGCCAGCAGCTTAGCGGGTCACAGTGAATTTGAGCAGTACTTC.